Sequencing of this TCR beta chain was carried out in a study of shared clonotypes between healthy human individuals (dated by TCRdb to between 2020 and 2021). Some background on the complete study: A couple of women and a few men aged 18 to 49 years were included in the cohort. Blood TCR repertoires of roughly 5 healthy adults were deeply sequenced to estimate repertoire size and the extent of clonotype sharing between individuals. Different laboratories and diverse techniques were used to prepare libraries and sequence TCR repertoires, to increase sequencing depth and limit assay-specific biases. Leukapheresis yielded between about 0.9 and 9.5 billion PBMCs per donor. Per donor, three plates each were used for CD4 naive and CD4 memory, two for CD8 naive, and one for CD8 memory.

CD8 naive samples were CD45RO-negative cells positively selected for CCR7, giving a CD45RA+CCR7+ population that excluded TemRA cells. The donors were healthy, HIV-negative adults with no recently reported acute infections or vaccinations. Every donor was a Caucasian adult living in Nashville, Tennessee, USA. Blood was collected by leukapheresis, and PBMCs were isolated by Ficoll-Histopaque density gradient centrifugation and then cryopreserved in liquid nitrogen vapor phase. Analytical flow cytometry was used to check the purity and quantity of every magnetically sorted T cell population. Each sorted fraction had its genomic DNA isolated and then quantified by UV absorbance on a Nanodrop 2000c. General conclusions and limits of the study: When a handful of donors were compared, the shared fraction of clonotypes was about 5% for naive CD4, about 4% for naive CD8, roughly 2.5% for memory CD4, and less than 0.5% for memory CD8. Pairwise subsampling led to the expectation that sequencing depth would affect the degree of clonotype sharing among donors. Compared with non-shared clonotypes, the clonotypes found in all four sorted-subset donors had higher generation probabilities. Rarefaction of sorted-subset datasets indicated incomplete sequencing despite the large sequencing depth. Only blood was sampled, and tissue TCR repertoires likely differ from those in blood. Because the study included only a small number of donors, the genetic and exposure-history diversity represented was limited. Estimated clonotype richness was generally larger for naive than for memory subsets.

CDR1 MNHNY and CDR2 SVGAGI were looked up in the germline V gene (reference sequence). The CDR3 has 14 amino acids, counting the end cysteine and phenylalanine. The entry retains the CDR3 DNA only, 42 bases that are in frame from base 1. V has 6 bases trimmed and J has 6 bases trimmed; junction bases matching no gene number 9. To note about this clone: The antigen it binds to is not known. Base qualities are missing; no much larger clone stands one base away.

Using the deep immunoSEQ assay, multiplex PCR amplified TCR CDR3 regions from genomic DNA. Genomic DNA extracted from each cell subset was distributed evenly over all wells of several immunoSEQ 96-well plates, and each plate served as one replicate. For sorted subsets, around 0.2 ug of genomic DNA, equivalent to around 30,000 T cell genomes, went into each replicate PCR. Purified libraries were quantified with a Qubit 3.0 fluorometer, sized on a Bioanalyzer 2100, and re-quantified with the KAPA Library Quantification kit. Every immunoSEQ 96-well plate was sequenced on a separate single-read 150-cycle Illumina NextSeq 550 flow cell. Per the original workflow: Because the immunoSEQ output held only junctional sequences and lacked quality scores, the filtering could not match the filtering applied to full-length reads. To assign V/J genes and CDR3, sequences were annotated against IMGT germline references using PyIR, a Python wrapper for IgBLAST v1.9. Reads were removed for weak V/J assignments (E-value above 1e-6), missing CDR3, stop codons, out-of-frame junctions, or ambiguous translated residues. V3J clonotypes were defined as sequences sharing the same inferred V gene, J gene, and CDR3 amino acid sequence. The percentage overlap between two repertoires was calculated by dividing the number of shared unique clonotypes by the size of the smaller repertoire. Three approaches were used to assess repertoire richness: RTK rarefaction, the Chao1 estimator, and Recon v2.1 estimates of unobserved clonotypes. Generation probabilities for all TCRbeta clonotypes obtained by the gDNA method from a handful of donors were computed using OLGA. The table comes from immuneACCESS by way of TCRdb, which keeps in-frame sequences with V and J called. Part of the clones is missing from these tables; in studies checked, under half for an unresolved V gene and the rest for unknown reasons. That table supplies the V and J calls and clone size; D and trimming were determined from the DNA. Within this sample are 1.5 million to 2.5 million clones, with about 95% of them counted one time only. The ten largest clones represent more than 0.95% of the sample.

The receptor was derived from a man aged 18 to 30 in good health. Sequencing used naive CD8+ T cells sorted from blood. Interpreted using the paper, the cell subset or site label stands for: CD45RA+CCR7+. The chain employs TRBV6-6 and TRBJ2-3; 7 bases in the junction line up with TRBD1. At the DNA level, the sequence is TGTGCCAGCAGCCGACAGGGAAGTGGCGATACGCAGTATTTT. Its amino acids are CASSRQGSGDTQYF.